This TCR beta chain was observed in a study of blood T cell repertoires in COVID-19. For the study at large: Nucleic acid was either cDNA or gDNA, and it came from T cells, B-cell-depleted T cells, or PBMCs.

Here immunoSEQ multiplex PCR was the method, and the copy in TCRdb shows in-frame clones only, minus some. The sample records approximately 140,000 clones, 65% to 90% being singletons. Participants had their cohort set by participant-reported clinical history. Two negative PCRs, clearance, or symptom resolution characterized the recovered Cohort 3 donors. Input material: PBMCs or T cells enriched from blood (not recorded which). The TCR sequence derives from a woman aged 50 to 60 who had recovered from COVID-19.

CDR3 DNA sequence: TGTGCCAGCAATCCCCGTCAGTCGGGGGGCGTTGAGCAGTTCTTC. Its protein is CASNPRQSGGVEQFF. The V and J genes are TRBV6-5 and TRBJ2-1, with D possibly TRBD2 on 7 matching bases. The CDR3 consists of 15 residues. The germline CDR1 and CDR2 sequences are MNHEY and SVGAGI. V dropped 7 bases and J dropped 9 bases, with 22 bases sitting between them.